This TCR beta chain was identified during a study of T cells expressing NK-cell markers. About the study: Of eight sequenced donors, seven were HCMV-seropositive and one HCMV-seronegative. Study-wide findings and caveats: Five or six of the donors carried dominant NKG2C+ clonotypes that took up roughly 1.0-8% of their CD8+ T cells.

5'RACE template switching with UMIs generated TCR beta cDNA. TCRdb processed the 5' RACE reads again and assigns one entry to each CDR3 protein, with no DNA. This repertoire includes around 280,000 distinct CDR3 sequences. Remarks on this clonotype: Its cognate antigen is unknown.

This CDR3 comprises 13 residues. CDR1 and CDR2 from the germline V gene are SQVTM and ANQGSEA. The V gene is TRBV29-1, the J gene TRBJ1-2. Material: blood T cells: a sorted CD56 or NKG2C T cell subset, CD4+ or CD8+ T cells, or bulk PBMC T cells (not recorded which). The source of this sequence is a man aged 18 to 30 in good health. CDR3 sequence: CSVEGGMDYGYTF.